This T cell receptor beta chain was captured by sequencing in a study of PD-L1 blockade in urothelial cancer. As for the study in general: Of prior chemotherapy regimens, patients had received between 0 and 3. Blood analysis took place 3 weeks (second dose) and 6 weeks after treatment start.

The trim removed 3 bases at V and 1 base at J, leaving 2 bases unmatched. CDR1 and CDR2 (germline): LGHNA, YNFKEQ. CDR3 length: 14 residues. Generated by immunoSEQ multiplex PCR, the TCRdb table keeps only in-frame clones and is missing some. The repertoire holds tens of thousands of clones, with approximately 90% as singletons. This clone was observed a single time. This specimen was PBMCs, taken around atezolizumab (anti-PD-L1) treatment. The sequence was obtained from a man in his 60s with urothelial cancer. V usage is TRBV4-2 and J usage is TRBJ2-7, with 8 bases aligning to TRBD2. CDR3 in DNA: TGTGCCAGCAGCCAGGGACTAGGTTCCTACGAGCAGTACTTC. It encodes CASSQGLGSYEQYF.